The source of this TCR beta chain is a study of cytomegalovirus exposure and HLA in healthy donors. The PCR was carried out with 60 Vbeta primers and 13 Jbeta primers. Clones were sequenced by immunoSEQ multiplex PCR, and TCRdb holds only the in-frame ones, with some missing. The sample has under 200,000 clones; approximately 84% are singletons. Germline CDR1 is SGHDN and CDR2 is FVKESK. The CDR3 has 14 amino acids. The ends were cut back, 6 bases at V and 0 bases at J, with 9 bases in the middle. Points from the study as a whole: V- and J-gene trimming in TCR beta was tied to a missense DCLRE1C variant by an analysis performed later. Cytomegalovirus association was assigned to approximately 160 TCR beta chains. Earlier analysis looked at TCR beta V segments, and most were productive about 90% or about 30% of the time.

Turning to this clone: Its antigen is not known.

The gene calls are TRBV14 and TRBJ1-3; D not certain. The specimen sequenced was PBMCs. This sequence was found in a woman aged 25 to 39 in good health and CMV-seropositive. CDR3 sequence reads: CASSPGFSGNTIYF. CDR3 bases: TGTGCCAGCAGTCCCGGGTTCTCTGGAAACACCATATATTTT.